This TCR beta chain was captured in a study of Ad26.COV2.S vaccination and SARS-CoV-2 variants. Across the whole study: Donor got 5x10^10 or 1x10^11 viral particles of Ad26.COV2.S.

Sequencing was performed with immunoSEQ multiplex PCR; in TCRdb, only in-frame clones are kept and a portion is missing. The table shows under 400,000 clones, with around 87% occurring only once. General study findings and limits: Breadth, reportedly substantial, characterized the spike-specific CD8+ and CD4+ T cell responses after vaccination. Breadth and depth estimates from TCRs may understate total T cell responses.

Stated treatment: roughly 18 received Ad26.COV2.S at low or high dose, single or two shots; roughly 5 received placebo; per-sample allocation not given. Vaccine and placebo recipients were sampled on day 63 after the first injection. Vaccination used an Ad26 vector expressing Wuhan-strain SARS-CoV-2 spike. Germline-derived CDR1 and CDR2 are SGHRS and YFSETQ. The CDR3 spans 17 residues. V lost 2 bases and J lost 2, with 20 bases in between. A word on this clone: The antigen is undetermined.

The specimen comprised peripheral blood, sampled in a trial of Ad26.COV2.S vaccine versus placebo. This sequence originates from a person aged 18-65 years who received the Ad26.COV2.S COVID-19 vaccine or a placebo. The gene calls are TRBV5-1 and TRBJ2-7, with D perhaps matching TRBD1 (5 bases). CDR3 residues: CASSFTGPPSPPYEQYF. Here the CDR3 DNA reads TGCGCCAGCAGCTTTACAGGTCCCCCATCCCCCCCCTACGAGCAGTACTTC.